This TCR beta chain was sequenced during a study of blood T cells in healthy people across ages. This clonotype turned up a few times. CDR1 is MDHEN, CDR2 SYDVKM, per germline. The length of the CDR3 is 16 residues. The germline V and J ends were trimmed by 4 bases and 9 bases, with 22 bases remaining between them. Sample-barcoded 5' priming and a J-beta primer mix drove a second PCR of about 7 to 11 cycles. Each CDR3 protein is one row after TCRdb ran MiXCR on the 5' RACE reads. Of 1.5 million to 2 million distinct CDR3 sequences listed, around half are singletons. Sequencing was carried out using blood. The chain carries TRBV28 and TRBJ2-4; D unresolved. The receptor comes from a middle-aged woman in good health. This CDR3 reads CASSYTLDEPPGIQYF. CDR3 nucleotide sequence: TGTGCCAGCAGTTACACTCTCGACGAACCCCCGGGCATTCAGTACTTC.